The 30 T cell receptor beta chains listed next were all sequenced from one sample in a study of cytomegalovirus exposure and HLA in healthy donors. The data were produced by immunoSEQ multiplex PCR, yet TCRdb's version contains in-frame clones alone and is incomplete. Seen here are approximately 270,000 clones, nearly 90% observed once, and the top ten hold 0.37%. Sequenced input: PBMCs. The source is a woman aged 18-30 years in good health and CMV-seronegative.

The J gene is TRBJ2-7, the V gene TRBV28, with D possibly TRBD1 on 6 matching bases. From germline, CDR1 is MDHEN and CDR2 SYDVKM. The ends were cut back, 4 bases at V and 3 bases at J, with 13 bases in the middle. CDR3 size: 14 residues. CDR3 in amino acids: CASSSTGTSYEQYV. The CDR3 DNA follows: TGTGCCAGCAGTTCCACCGGGACAAGCTACGAGCAGTACGTC.

This chain connects TRBV19 to TRBJ2-6; D is undetermined. The CDR3 has 15 residues. Germline CDR1 is LNHDA and CDR2 is SQIVND (reference sequence). Trimming shortened V by 3 bases and J by 0 bases, and 6 bases separated the two germline ends. CDR3: CASSITASGANVLTF. DNA for the CDR3: TGTGCCAGTAGTATTACAGCCTCTGGGGCCAACGTCCTGACTTTC.

The V gene is TRBV10-2, the J gene TRBJ2-5; perhaps TRBD1 as D (6 bases). The V and J ends lost 7 bases and 1 base respectively, with 13 bases between them. This CDR3 spans 14 amino acids. Germline V gives CDR1 WSHSY, CDR2 SAAADI. CDR3 loop: CASMLSGAQETQYF. In DNA, the CDR3 is TGCGCCAGCATGCTTTCAGGGGCCCAAGAGACCCAGTACTTC.

The chain recombines TRBV2 with TRBJ1-5, with 8 bases fitting TRBD1. V shed 0 bases, J shed 7 bases, and the junction held 8 bases outside the gene matches. In germline, CDR1 is SNHLY, CDR2 FYNNEI. This CDR3 is built from 16 residues. The CDR3 nucleotides are TGTGCCAGCAGTGAAGCGACAGGGGAATCCGGACAGCCCCAGCATTTT. It yields the protein CASSEATGESGQPQHF. The full variable domain, rest sourced from reference TRBV2 and TRBJ1-5, is EPEVTQTPSHQVTQMGQEVILRCVPISNHLYFYWYRQILGQKVEFLVSFYNNEISEKSEIFDDQFSVERPDGSNFTLKIRSTKLEDSAMYFCASSEATGESGQPQHFGDGTRLSIL.

This clone occurred many times. Within the sample, other DNA sequences also encode this same CDR3. CDR3 nucleotide sequence: TGCGCCAGCAGCTTGGGGGGACAGCACCAAGAGACCCAGTACTTC. Its translation: CASSLGGQHQETQYF. This chain joins TRBV5-1 and TRBJ2-5, with 7 bases lining up with TRBD1. Germline CDR1 is SGHRS and CDR2 is YFSETQ. V trimming: 0 bases; J trimming: 0 bases; junction bases outside the gene matches: 2. The CDR3 is 15 residues long.

The V and J genes are TRBV30 and TRBJ1-6; TRBD1 might be the D (5 bases). The germline V gene has CDR1 GTSNPN and CDR2 SVGIG (reference sequence). CDR3 length equals 14 residues. Trimming removed 1 base at V and 7 bases at J, with 11 bases between. The CDR3 is CAWSDRQKNSPLHF. The DNA of the CDR3 is TGTGCCTGGAGTGACCGACAGAAGAATTCACCCCTCCACTTT.

This sequence joins TRBV6-1 and TRBJ1-5, with D hard to call. Germline V lookup: CDR1 MNHNS, CDR2 SASEGT. The V and J ends lost 1 base and 0 bases respectively, with 19 bases between them. The CDR3 contains 19 residues. The CDR3: CASSEGAVFGDLSNQPQHF. CDR3 DNA sequence: TGTGCCAGCAGTGAAGGGGCAGTTTTCGGTGATCTTAGCAATCAGCCCCAGCATTTT.

J is TRBJ2-2 and V is TRBV29-1, with no clear D. The V end was cut by 7 bases, the J end by 3 bases, with 3 bases between. Germline CDR1 is SQVTM and CDR2 is ANQGSEA. CDR3 length equals 10 residues. CDR3 sequence reads: CSAYTGELFF. CDR3 nucleotides: TGCAGCGCTTACACCGGGGAGCTGTTTTTT.

The chain couples TRBV14 to TRBJ1-5, with TRBD1 matching 8 bases. CDR1 SGHDN and CDR2 FVKESK come from the germline V gene. The CDR3 is made up of 14 amino acids. Trimming took 6 bases from V and 5 from J; bases not matched to a gene: 6. The CDR3 region has the DNA TGTGCCAGCAGATCGACAGGGGACGATCAGCCCCAGCATTTT. Translation gives CASRSTGDDQPQHF. The entire variable domain, with the rest obtained from reference TRBV14 and TRBJ1-5, is as follows: EAGVTQFPSHSVIEKGQTVTLRCDPISGHDNLYWYRRVMGKEIKFLLHFVKESKQDESGMPNNRFLAERTGGTYSTLKVQPAELEDSGVYFCASRSTGDDQPQHFGDGTRLSIL.

The rearrangement links TRBV6-1 to TRBJ1-4; 7 bases agree with TRBD1. Germline assignment: CDR1 MNHNS and CDR2 SASEGT. The CDR3 covers 15 residues. V was clipped by 3 bases and J by 6 bases; unmatched bases: 7. The CDR3 DNA sequence: TGTGCCAGCAGTGACCTCCGGGACAGAGATGAAAAACTGTTTTTT. This translates into CASSDLRDRDEKLFF.

In the case of this clone: The sample holds other DNA sequences that translate to the same CDR3. The chain couples TRBV5-1 to TRBJ2-2, with 10 positions matching TRBD2. This CDR3 spans 15 amino acids. J was trimmed by 6 bases and V by 3 bases; bases with no gene match: 5. The germline gives CDR1 SGHRS, CDR2 YFSETQ. Written as DNA, the CDR3 is TGCGCCAGCAGCTCCAGCGGGGGGGCGGCCGGGGAGCTGTTTTTT. Residues: CASSSSGGAAGELFF.

This sequence joins TRBV6-6 and TRBJ2-7; 11 bases are shared with TRBD2. CDR3 length equals 15 residues. Germline trimming cut 6 bases from V and 2 bases from J; bases unmatched to any gene: 6. Germline CDR1 is MNHNY and CDR2 is SVGAGI (reference sequence). This CDR3 reads CASSETSGATYEQYF. The CDR3, as DNA: TGTGCCAGCAGCGAGACTAGCGGGGCCACCTACGAGCAGTACTTC.

The V call is TRBV5-1, the J call TRBJ2-5; the match to TRBD1 covers 8 bases. CDR3 size: 16 residues. Germline CDR1 and CDR2: SGHRS and YFSETQ. J was trimmed by 4 bases and V by 0 bases; bases with no gene match: 8. The CDR3 nucleotides read TGCGCCAGCAGCTTGGTGGGCACAGGGGGTACAGAGACCCAGTACTTC. Translation: CASSLVGTGGTETQYF. Combining the CDR3 with reference TRBV5-1 and TRBJ2-5 gives the whole variable domain KAGVTQTPRYLIKTRGQQVTLSCSPISGHRSVSWYQQTPGQGLQFLFEYFSETQRNKGNFPGRFSGRQFSNSRSEMNVSTLELGDSALYLCASSLVGTGGTETQYFGPGTRLLVL.

V is TRBV7-8 and J is TRBJ2-7, with 8 positions matching TRBD2. The germline gives CDR1 SGHVS, CDR2 FQNEAQ. J gave up 3 bases and V 8 bases, and 6 bases lay outside the gene matches. The CDR3 covers 13 residues. The CDR3, as DNA: TGTGCCAGCCGGGGGGGACTCCGCTACGAGCAGTACTTC. This encodes CASRGGLRYEQYF.

The rearrangement links TRBV6-6 to TRBJ2-1; TRBD2 matches 10 bases. The CDR3 sequence is 15 residues long. Germline V lookup: CDR1 MNHNY, CDR2 SVGAGI (reference sequence). J gave up 4 bases and V 5 bases, and 5 bases lay outside the gene matches. The CDR3 sequence: CASSDRTSGYNEQFF. CDR3 bases: TGTGCCAGCAGTGACAGGACTAGCGGTTACAATGAGCAGTTCTTC.

This chain connects TRBV28 to TRBJ2-5, with TRBD2 matching 8 bases. The CDR3 length is 15 residues. Germline V CDR1 and CDR2: MDHEN, SYDVKM. With V trimmed by 6 bases and J by 1 base, 7 bases remained unmatched. In DNA, the CDR3 is TGTGCCAGCAGCGCCTACCGGGGGGGCCAAGAGACCCAGTACTTC. Translated: CASSAYRGGQETQYF.

V and J are TRBV19 and TRBJ1-5; 7 positions match TRBD1. The V segment lost 5 bases and the J segment 3 bases; nucleotides outside the gene matches: 7. The CDR3 sequence is 15 residues long. The germline CDR1 and CDR2 sequences are LNHDA and SQIVND (reference sequence). CDR3: CASSPPGQFNQPQHF. In DNA form, the CDR3 reads TGTGCCAGTAGTCCTCCGGGACAGTTCAATCAGCCCCAGCATTTT. The whole variable domain, remainder taken from reference TRBV19 and TRBJ1-5, is DGGITQSPKYLFRKEGQNVTLSCEQNLNHDAMYWYRQDPGQGLRLIYYSQIVNDFQKGDIAEGYSVSREKKESFPLTVTSAQKNPTAFYLCASSPPGQFNQPQHFGDGTRLSIL.

The chain is built from TRBV4-1 and TRBJ1-5; TRBD1 aligns across 8 bases. V lost 0 bases and J lost 3; bases outside the gene matches: 13. CDR3 length: 19 residues. The germline V gene has CDR1 MGHRA and CDR2 YSYEKL. In DNA form, the CDR3 reads TGCGCCAGCAGCCAAGATCTGTTCGTGCAGGGGGCCCTCAATCAGCCCCAGCATTTT. It is translated as CASSQDLFVQGALNQPQHF.

Only one count was recorded for this clone. The genes are TRBV10-3 and TRBJ1-2; 9 nucleotides line up with TRBD1. Germline loops: CDR1 ENHRY, CDR2 SYGVKD. This CDR3 contains 14 residues. Trimming removed 3 bases from V and 6 bases from J; junction bases left unmatched: 5. The CDR3 loop is CAISETRQGDGYTF. CDR3 in DNA: TGTGCCATCAGTGAAACAAGACAGGGGGATGGCTACACCTTC.

V is TRBV9 and J is TRBJ1-3; D is undetermined. This CDR3 contains 19 residues. V was clipped by 4 bases and J by 2 bases, with 25 bases between them. The germline V gene has CDR1 SGDLS and CDR2 YYNGEE. CDR3 region: CASSTQAYRAGVAGNTIYF. The CDR3 DNA follows: TGTGCCAGCAGCACACAAGCCTACCGAGCCGGGGTCGCTGGAAACACCATATATTTT. Filled out from reference TRBV9 and TRBJ1-3, the complete variable domain reads DSGVTQTPKHLITATGQRVTLRCSPRSGDLSVYWYQQSLDQGLQFLIQYYNGEERAKGNILERFSAQQFPDLHSELNLSSLELGDSALYFCASSTQAYRAGVAGNTIYFGEGSWLTVV.

The rearrangement joins TRBV7-7 to TRBJ2-5; perhaps TRBD1 as D (6 bases). The CDR3 has 14 residues. Deletions cut 1 base from V and 5 bases from J, with 11 bases between. Per the germline V gene, CDR1 is SSHAT and CDR2 is FNYEAQ (reference sequence). DNA of the CDR3: TGTGCCAGCAGCTTAGTAGGGGGTGGGGAGACCCAGTACTTC. Its translation is CASSLVGGGETQYF.

The chain couples TRBV6-1 to TRBJ1-1; D is perhaps TRBD1 (5 bases). The CDR3 extends over 14 amino acids. Per germline, CDR1 MNHNS and CDR2 SASEGT. The V and J ends lost 4 bases and 0 bases respectively, with 9 bases between them. The CDR3 region has the DNA TGTGCCAGCAGTGTGACAGTCATGAACACTGAAGCTTTCTTT. This translates into CASSVTVMNTEAFF.

This clone was seen only once. The chain recombines TRBV4-3 with TRBJ2-7, with D possibly TRBD2 on 6 matching bases. The V gene lost 0 bases and the J gene lost 8 bases, with 17 bases spanning the gap. Germline V gene data show CDR1 as LGHNA and CDR2 as YSLEER. The CDR3 has 15 residues. For the CDR3, the DNA is TGCGCCAGCAGCCAAGAGGGGACTCCCTCCGGCAAGCAGTACTTC. Protein product: CASSQEGTPSGKQYF.

The chain employs TRBV5-6 and TRBJ2-3; tentative D call: TRBD1 (6 bases). Trimming cost V 0 bases and J 4 bases, with 21 bases left between them. CDR1 and CDR2 (germline): SGHDT, YYEEEE. The length of the CDR3 is 18 residues. The CDR3 DNA follows: TGTGCCAGCAGCTTGGCCGGGACAAGAGGCAGTGAAGCAGATACGCAGTATTTT. Translating gives CASSLAGTRGSEADTQYF.

The chain links TRBV7-9 to TRBJ2-7, with a weak D call TRBD1 (5 bases). There are 14 residues in the CDR3. The germline V and J ends were trimmed by 8 bases and 4 bases, with 18 bases remaining between them. The V gene's germline CDR1 is SEHNR and CDR2 FQNEAQ (reference sequence). CDR3 sequence reads: CASFNQQVPYEQYF. CDR3 DNA sequence: TGTGCCAGCTTCAACCAACAGGTACCTTACGAGCAGTACTTC. Based on the CDR3 plus reference TRBV7-9 and TRBJ2-7, the full variable domain is DTGVSQNPRHKITKRGQNVTFRCDPISEHNRLYWYRQTLGQGPEFLTYFQNEAQLEKSRLLSDRFSAERPKGSFSTLEIQRTEQGDSAMYLCASFNQQVPYEQYFGPGTRLTVT.

The chain carries TRBV4-3 and TRBJ1-5, with D possibly TRBD1 on 5 matching bases. Germline V gene data show CDR1 as LGHNA and CDR2 as YSLEER. V was pared by 0 bases and J by 7 bases, with 7 bases between. This CDR3 is built from 13 residues. In DNA form, the CDR3 reads TGCGCCAGCAGCCAAGATAAGGGGCAGCCCCAGCATTTT. Its translation is CASSQDKGQPQHF.

This sequence joins TRBV5-1 and TRBJ2-1; 10 bases are shared with TRBD1. Germline V gene sequence: CDR1 SGHRS, CDR2 YFSETQ. After removal of 0 bases from V and 14 bases from J, the junction contained 11 bases not matched to a gene. The CDR3 totals 15 residues. The CDR3 sequence: CASSLAGQGDASEFF. The CDR3, as DNA: TGCGCCAGCAGCTTGGCAGGACAGGGGGACGCTTCGGAGTTCTTC.

The chain uses TRBV6-5 and TRBJ2-1; TRBD1 agrees at 8 bases. Germline V gene lookup returns CDR1 MNHEY and CDR2 SVGAGI. Trimming at V came to 7 bases and at J to 2 bases, leaving 7 bases not matched to a gene. This CDR3 region has 15 residues. The CDR3: CASTEDRAPYNEQFF. CDR3 sequence (DNA): TGTGCCAGCACCGAGGACAGGGCCCCCTACAATGAGCAGTTCTTC.

The chain employs TRBV6-5 and TRBJ1-3, with TRBD1 identical over 7 bases. The CDR3 length is 15 residues. V was pared by 0 bases and J by 7 bases, with 6 bases of the junction left unmatched. The V gene's germline CDR1 is MNHEY and CDR2 SVGAGI. The CDR3 sequence is CASSYSGGVGNTIYF. CDR3 nucleotides: TGTGCCAGCAGTTACTCAGGGGGCGTTGGGAACACCATATATTTT.

The chain recombines TRBV7-9 with TRBJ1-1; D is ambiguous. Germline lookup yields CDR1 SEHNR and CDR2 FQNEAQ (reference sequence). Trimming stripped 1 base from V and 2 bases from J, with 8 bases between. The CDR3 extends over 14 amino acids. This CDR3 is CASSLVTRNTEAFF. CDR3 DNA: TGTGCCAGCAGCTTAGTTACCAGAAACACTGAAGCTTTCTTT.